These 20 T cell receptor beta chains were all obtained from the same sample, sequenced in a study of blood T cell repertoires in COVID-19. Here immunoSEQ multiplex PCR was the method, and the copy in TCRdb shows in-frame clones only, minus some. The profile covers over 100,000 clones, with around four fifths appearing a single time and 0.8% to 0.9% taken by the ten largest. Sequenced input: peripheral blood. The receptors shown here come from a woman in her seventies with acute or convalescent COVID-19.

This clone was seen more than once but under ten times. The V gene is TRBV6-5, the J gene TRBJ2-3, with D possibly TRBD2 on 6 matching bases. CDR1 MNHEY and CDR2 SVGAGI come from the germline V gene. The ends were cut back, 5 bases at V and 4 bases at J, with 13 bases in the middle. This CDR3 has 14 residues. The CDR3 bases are TGTGCCAGCAGTCCCCCTTCGGGGGCAGATACGCAGTATTTT. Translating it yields CASSPPSGADTQYF.

The CDR3 here is CASSFSDRAEAFF. The DNA for the CDR3 is TGCGCCAGCAGCTTCAGTGATCGGGCTGAAGCTTTCTTT. V gene TRBV5-1 combines with J gene TRBJ1-1; D is uncertain. This CDR3 spans 13 amino acids. From germline, CDR1 is SGHRS and CDR2 YFSETQ. V lost 2 bases and J 6 bases, leaving 11 bases between the germline ends.

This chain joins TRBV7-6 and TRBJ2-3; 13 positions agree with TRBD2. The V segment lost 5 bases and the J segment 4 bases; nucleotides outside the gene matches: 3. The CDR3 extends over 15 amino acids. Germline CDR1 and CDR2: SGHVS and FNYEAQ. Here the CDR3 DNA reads TGTGCCAGCAGCAAACTAGCGGGAGGGTCAGATACGCAGTATTTT. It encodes CASSKLAGGSDTQYF.

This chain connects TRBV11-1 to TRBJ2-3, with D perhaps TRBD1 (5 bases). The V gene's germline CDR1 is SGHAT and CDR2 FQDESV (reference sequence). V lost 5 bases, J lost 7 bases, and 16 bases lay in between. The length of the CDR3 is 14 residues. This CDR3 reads CASSLWQGMNTQYF. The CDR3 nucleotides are TGTGCCAGCAGCCTCTGGCAGGGTATGAATACGCAGTATTTT.

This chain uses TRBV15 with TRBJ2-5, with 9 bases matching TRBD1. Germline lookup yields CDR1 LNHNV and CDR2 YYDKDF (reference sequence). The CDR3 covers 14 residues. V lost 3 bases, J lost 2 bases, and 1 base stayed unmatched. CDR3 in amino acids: CATSRGQGQETQYF. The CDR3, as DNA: TGTGCCACCAGCAGGGGACAGGGTCAAGAGACCCAGTACTTC.

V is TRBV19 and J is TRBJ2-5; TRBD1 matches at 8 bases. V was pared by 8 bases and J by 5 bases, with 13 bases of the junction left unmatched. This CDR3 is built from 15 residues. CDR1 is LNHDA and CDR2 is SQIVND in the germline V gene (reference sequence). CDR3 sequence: CASSTQSTGGETQYF. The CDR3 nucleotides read TGTGCCAGTTCCACTCAGTCTACAGGGGGGGAGACCCAGTACTTC.

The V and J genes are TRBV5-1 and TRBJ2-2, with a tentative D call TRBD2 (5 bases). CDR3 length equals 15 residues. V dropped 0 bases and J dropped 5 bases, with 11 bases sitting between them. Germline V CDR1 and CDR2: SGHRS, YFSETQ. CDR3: CASSLGVTGTGELFF. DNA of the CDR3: TGCGCCAGCAGCTTGGGGGTCACGGGGACCGGGGAGCTGTTTTTT.

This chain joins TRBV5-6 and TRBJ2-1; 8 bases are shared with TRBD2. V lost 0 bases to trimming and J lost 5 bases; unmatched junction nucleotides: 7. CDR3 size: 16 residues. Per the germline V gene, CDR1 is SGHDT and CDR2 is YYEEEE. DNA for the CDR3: TGTGCCAGCAGCTTGGTACTCGCGGGGGGACACAATGAGCAGTTCTTC. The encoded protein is CASSLVLAGGHNEQFF.

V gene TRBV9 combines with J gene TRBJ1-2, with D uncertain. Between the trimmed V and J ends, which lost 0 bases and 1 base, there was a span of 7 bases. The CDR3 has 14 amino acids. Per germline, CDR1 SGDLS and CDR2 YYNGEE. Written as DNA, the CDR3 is TGTGCCAGCAGCGTAGATGCCAGTAACTATGGCTACACCTTC. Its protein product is CASSVDASNYGYTF.

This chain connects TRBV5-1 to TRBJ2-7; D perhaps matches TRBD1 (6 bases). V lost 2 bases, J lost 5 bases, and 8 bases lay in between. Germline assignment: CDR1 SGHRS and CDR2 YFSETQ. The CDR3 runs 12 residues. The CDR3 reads CASSLQGNEQYF. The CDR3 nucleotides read TGCGCCAGCAGCTTACAGGGAAACGAGCAGTACTTC.

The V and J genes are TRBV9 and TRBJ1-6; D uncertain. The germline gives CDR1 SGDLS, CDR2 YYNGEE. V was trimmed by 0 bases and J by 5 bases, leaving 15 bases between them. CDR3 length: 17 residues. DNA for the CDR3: TGTGCCAGCAGCGTAGAAAACCGCCCGGTCGATAATTCACCCCTCCACTTT. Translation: CASSVENRPVDNSPLHF.

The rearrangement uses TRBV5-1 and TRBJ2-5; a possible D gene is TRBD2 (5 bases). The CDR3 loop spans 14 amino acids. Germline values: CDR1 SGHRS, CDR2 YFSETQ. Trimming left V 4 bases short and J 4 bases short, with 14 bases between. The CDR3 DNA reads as TGCGCCAGCAGCCCCGATCTGGGGAGAGAGACCCAGTACTTC. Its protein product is CASSPDLGRETQYF.

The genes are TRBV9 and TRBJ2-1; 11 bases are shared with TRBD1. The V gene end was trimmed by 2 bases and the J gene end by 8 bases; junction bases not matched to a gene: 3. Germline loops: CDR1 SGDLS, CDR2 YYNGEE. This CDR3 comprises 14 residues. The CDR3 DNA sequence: TGTGCCAGCAGCGTCAGGACAGGGGGCGATGAGCAGTTCTTC. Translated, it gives CASSVRTGGDEQFF. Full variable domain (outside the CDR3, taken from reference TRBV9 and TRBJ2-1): DSGVTQTPKHLITATGQRVTLRCSPRSGDLSVYWYQQSLDQGLQFLIQYYNGEERAKGNILERFSAQQFPDLHSELNLSSLELGDSALYFCASSVRTGGDEQFFGPGTRLTVL.

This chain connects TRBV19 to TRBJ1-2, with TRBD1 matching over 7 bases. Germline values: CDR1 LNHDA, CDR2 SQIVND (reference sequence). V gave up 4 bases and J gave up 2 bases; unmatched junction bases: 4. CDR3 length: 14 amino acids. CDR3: CASSTGQANYGYTF. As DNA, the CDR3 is TGTGCCAGTAGTACCGGACAGGCCAACTATGGCTACACCTTC.

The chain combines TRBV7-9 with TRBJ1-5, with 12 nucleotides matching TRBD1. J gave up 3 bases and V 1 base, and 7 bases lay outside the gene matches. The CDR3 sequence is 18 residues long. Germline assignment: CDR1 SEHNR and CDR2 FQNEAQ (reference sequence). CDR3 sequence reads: CASSLVLGQGADNQPQHF. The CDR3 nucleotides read TGTGCCAGCAGCTTAGTTTTGGGACAGGGGGCAGACAATCAGCCCCAGCATTTT.

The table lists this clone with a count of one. The CDR3 loop reads CASSADSSSYEQYF. In nucleotides, the CDR3 is TGTGCCAGCAGCGCCGACAGTTCCTCCTACGAGCAGTACTTC. The rearrangement uses TRBV9 and TRBJ2-7; D might be TRBD1 (5 bases). From germline, CDR1 is SGDLS and CDR2 YYNGEE. V was trimmed by 3 bases and J by 0 bases, leaving 10 bases between them. The CDR3 contains 14 residues.

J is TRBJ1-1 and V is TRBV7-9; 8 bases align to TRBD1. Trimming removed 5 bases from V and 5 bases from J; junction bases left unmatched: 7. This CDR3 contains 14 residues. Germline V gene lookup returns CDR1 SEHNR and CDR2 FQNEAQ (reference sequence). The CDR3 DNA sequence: TGTGCCAGCAGCCCCGGACAGGGAGGGACTGAAGCTTTCTTT. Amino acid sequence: CASSPGQGGTEAFF. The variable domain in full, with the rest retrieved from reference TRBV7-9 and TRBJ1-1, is DTGVSQNPRHKITKRGQNVTFRCDPISEHNRLYWYRQTLGQGPEFLTYFQNEAQLEKSRLLSDRFSAERPKGSFSTLEIQRTEQGDSAMYLCASSPGQGGTEAFFGQGTRLTVV.

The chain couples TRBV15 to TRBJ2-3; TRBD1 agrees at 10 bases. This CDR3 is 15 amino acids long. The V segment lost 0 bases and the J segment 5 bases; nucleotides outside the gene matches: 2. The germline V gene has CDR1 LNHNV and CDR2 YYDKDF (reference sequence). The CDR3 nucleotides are TGTGCCACCAGCAGAGAGGACAGGGGGATAGATACGCAGTATTTT. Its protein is CATSREDRGIDTQYF.

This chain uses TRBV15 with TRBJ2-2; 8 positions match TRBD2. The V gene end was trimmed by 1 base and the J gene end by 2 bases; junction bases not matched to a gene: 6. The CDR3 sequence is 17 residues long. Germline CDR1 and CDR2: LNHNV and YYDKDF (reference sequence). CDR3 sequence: CATSRGGAGGNTGELFF. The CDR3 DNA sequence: TGTGCCACCAGCAGAGGAGGGGCGGGAGGAAACACCGGGGAGCTGTTTTTT.

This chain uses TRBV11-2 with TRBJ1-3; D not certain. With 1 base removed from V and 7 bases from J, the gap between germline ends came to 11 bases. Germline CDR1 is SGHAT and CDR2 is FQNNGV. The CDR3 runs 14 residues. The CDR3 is CASSLGQPGNTIYF. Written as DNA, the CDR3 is TGTGCCAGCAGCTTAGGGCAGCCGGGGAACACCATATATTTT.